This T cell receptor beta chain originates from a study of human T cells and chemical hapten exposure. Looking at the study overall: Variation in per-sample TCR yields came mainly from small pooled library volume differences. The study, taken as a whole, reports: Relative to controls, expanded TCRs formed significantly more large CDR3 similarity clusters. Patch test scores rose with PT1 expanded TCR counts, a positive correlation.

TCRdb passed the RACE reads through MiXCR, listing each CDR3 protein once. The sample has 300,000 to 450,000 distinct CDR3 sequences, about 5% seen once. Germline values: CDR1 DFQATT, CDR2 SNEGSKA (reference sequence). Germline trimming cut 2 bases from V and 3 bases from J; bases unmatched to any gene: 4. The CDR3 contains 14 residues. Time point specified: pre-sensitization, week 0. Noted treatment: therapeutic diphenylcyclopropenone sensitization with weekly scalp DPC. Comments on this clonotype: Its antigen remains unknown.

The rearrangement uses TRBV20-1 and TRBJ2-3; TRBD2 matches 8 bases. This receptor was taken from a woman under 30 with alopecia areata. Some clones in this sample may be carry-over from other donors' samples. The sequences come from whole blood, collected in connection with sensitization to the hapten diphenylcyclopropenone (DPC). The CDR3 protein is CSARRGGPTDTQYF. Written as DNA, the CDR3 is TGCAGTGCTAGACGGGGGGGCCCGACAGATACGCAGTATTTT.